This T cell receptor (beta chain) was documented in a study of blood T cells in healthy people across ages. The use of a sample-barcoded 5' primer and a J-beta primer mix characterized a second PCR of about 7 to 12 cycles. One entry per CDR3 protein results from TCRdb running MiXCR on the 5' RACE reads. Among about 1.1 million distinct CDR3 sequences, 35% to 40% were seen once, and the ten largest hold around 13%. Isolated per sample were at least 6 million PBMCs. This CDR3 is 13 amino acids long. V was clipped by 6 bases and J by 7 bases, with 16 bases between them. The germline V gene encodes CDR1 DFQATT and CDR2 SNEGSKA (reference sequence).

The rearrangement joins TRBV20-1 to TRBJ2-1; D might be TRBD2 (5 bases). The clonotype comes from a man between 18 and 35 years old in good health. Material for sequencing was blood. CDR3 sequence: CSAVVTSSNEQFF. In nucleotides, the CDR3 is TGCAGTGCCGTCGTCACTAGTTCGAATGAGCAGTTCTTC.